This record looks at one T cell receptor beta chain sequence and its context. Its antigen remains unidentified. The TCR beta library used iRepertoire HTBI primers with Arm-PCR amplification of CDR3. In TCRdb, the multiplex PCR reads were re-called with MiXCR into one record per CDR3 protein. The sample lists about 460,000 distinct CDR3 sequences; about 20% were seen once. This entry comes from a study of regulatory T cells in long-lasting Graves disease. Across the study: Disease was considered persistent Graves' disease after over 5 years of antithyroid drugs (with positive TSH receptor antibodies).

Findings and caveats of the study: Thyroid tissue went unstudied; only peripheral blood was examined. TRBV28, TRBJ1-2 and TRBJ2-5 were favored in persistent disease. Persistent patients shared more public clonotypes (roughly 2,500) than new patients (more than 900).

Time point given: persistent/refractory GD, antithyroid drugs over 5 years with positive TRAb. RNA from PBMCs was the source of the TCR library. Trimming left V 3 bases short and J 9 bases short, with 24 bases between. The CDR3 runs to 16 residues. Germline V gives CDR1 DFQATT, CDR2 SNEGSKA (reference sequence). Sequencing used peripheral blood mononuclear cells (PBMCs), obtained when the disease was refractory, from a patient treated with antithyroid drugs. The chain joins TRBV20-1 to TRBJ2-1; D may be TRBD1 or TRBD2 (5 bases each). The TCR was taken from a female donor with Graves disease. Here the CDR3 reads CSARPLSGTAVSEQFF. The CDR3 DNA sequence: TGCAGTGCTAGGCCTCTCTCCGGGACGGCGGTGAGTGAGCAGTTCTTC.